This section outlines one T cell receptor beta chain sequence together with its context. The sample is drawn from a study of blood T cell repertoires in COVID-19. In the original workflow: From reference gene primer amplification, estimates of nucleated cell counts were derived. Produced via immunoSEQ multiplex PCR; TCRdb's table is partial and in-frame only. The V and J calls and the clone size are those of that table, but D and trimming were determined from the DNA. The data contain 250,000 to 300,000 clones, roughly 80% of them seen just once; the ten biggest clones take up approximately 5%. Sequencing was carried out using PBMCs or T cells enriched from blood (not recorded which). This clonotype originated in a man aged 35 to 55 who had been exposed to COVID-19.

CDR3 region: CSGRQSNTEAFF. The CDR3 nucleotides are TGCAGCGGTAGACAGAGTAACACTGAAGCTTTCTTT. This chain joins TRBV29-1 and TRBJ1-1; D might be TRBD1 (5 bases). Trimming took off 7 bases at V and 2 bases at J, with 11 bases between the two ends. The length of the CDR3 is 12 residues. Germline V gene lookup returns CDR1 SQVTM and CDR2 ANQGSEA.